Below are 16 T cell receptor beta chains sequenced from a single sample in a study of cytomegalovirus exposure and HLA in healthy donors. 13 Jbeta primers and 60 Vbeta primers were used for the PCR. Assay used: immunoSEQ multiplex PCR; TCRdb lists only in-frame clones, some missing. The repertoire holds about 190,000 clones, with about 85% as singletons. The sequencing sample was made of PBMCs. These receptors were collected from a boy aged 2 to 10 in good health and CMV-seronegative.

The V call is TRBV7-9, the J call TRBJ2-5; D remains ambiguous. The better agreement between TRBJ2-7 and the DNA end casts doubt on the J call. The CDR3 has 13 residues. CDR1 is SEHNR and CDR2 is FQNEAQ in the germline V gene (reference sequence). The CDR3 nucleotides read TGTGCCAGCAGACCATTTGGGGACTACGAGCAGTACTTC. It translates to CASRPFGDYEQYF.

The chain recombines TRBV6-5 with TRBJ1-1, with no clear D. Germline assignment: CDR1 MNHEY and CDR2 SVGAGI. Trimming cost V 0 bases and J 1 base, with 9 bases left between them. The CDR3 is 15 residues long. CDR3 amino acids: CASSYSQQSNTEAFF. The CDR3 DNA reads TGTGCCAGCAGTTACTCGCAACAGTCGAACACTGAAGCTTTCTTT.

The J gene is TRBJ1-1, the V gene TRBV11-2; no firm D call. V dropped 3 bases and J dropped 3 bases, with 20 bases sitting between them. This CDR3 comprises 17 residues. Germline V gene lookup returns CDR1 SGHAT and CDR2 FQNNGV. CDR3 loop: CASSFSWTAGRDTEAFF. CDR3 nucleotide sequence: TGTGCCAGCAGCTTTTCCTGGACGGCCGGGAGGGACACTGAAGCTTTCTTT. The full variable domain, rest sourced from reference TRBV11-2 and TRBJ1-1, is EAGVAQSPRYKIIEKRQSVAFWCNPISGHATLYWYQQILGQGPKLLIQFQNNGVVDDSQLPKDRFSAERLKGVDSTLKIQPAKLEDSAVYLCASSFSWTAGRDTEAFFGQGTRLTVV.

The chain uses TRBV5-4 and TRBJ2-5, with TRBD1 matching 9 bases. The CDR3 is 17 residues long. Germline CDR1 reads SGHNT; CDR2 reads YYREEE (reference sequence). The junction had 10 bases not matched to a gene; V was cut back by 0 bases and J by 4 bases. The DNA of the CDR3 is TGTGCCAGCAGCTTGGGAAGGGACAGGGATCGGAGAGAGACCCAGTACTTC. Protein: CASSLGRDRDRRETQYF.

The rearrangement joins TRBV6-4 to TRBJ1-5; TRBD1 is a possible D gene (5 bases). Germline V CDR1 and CDR2: MRHNA, SNTAGT. The CDR3 loop spans 14 amino acids. V was cut by 6 bases and J by 5 bases, with 14 bases left in between. The CDR3 loop reads CASRGGDSHQPQHF. The CDR3 DNA is TGTGCCAGCAGGGGGGGGGACTCTCATCAGCCCCAGCATTTT.

This clone was picked up one time. The CDR3 region has the DNA TGCAGCGTGGGGGGGTCAGTGACCCCCTACGAGCAGTACTTC. Protein product: CSVGGSVTPYEQYF. The V gene is TRBV29-1, the J gene TRBJ2-7; 7 nucleotides agree with TRBD2. The germline CDR1 and CDR2 sequences are SQVTM and ANQGSEA. This CDR3 is built from 14 residues. V shed 6 bases and J 2 bases; nucleotides not matched to a gene: 10.

The chain uses TRBV27 and TRBJ1-1; the D gene is possibly TRBD1 (5 bases). Germline V gene data show CDR1 as MNHEY and CDR2 as SMNVEV (reference sequence). V lost 5 bases and J lost 0, with 16 bases in between. The CDR3 is 16 amino acids. The CDR3 reads CASSPRQWTMNTEAFF. The CDR3 nucleotides are TGTGCCAGCAGTCCGAGACAGTGGACCATGAACACTGAAGCTTTCTTT.

This rearrangement joins TRBV28 to TRBJ2-1, with D hard to call. This CDR3 has 12 residues. The germline V gene has CDR1 MDHEN and CDR2 SYDVKM. Between the trimmed V and J ends, which lost 6 bases and 8 bases, there was a span of 11 bases. Written as DNA, the CDR3 is TGTGCCAGCAGCCTTGAACCGGATGAGCAGTTCTTC. Amino acids: CASSLEPDEQFF.

The chain recombines TRBV5-1 with TRBJ2-1; 9 bases are shared with TRBD2. CDR1 is SGHRS and CDR2 is YFSETQ in the germline V gene. V was clipped by 0 bases and J by 7 bases; unmatched bases: 8. This CDR3 contains 16 residues. For the CDR3, the DNA is TGCGCCAGCAGCTTGGAAGTTGCGGGGGGGAGAAATGAGCAGTTCTTC. Protein product: CASSLEVAGGRNEQFF.

On this clone: The sample has other DNA sequences that encode this CDR3 too. The V call is TRBV28, the J call TRBJ1-1; tentative D call: TRBD1 (5 bases). V lost 5 bases, J lost 5 bases, and 9 bases lay in between. This CDR3 comprises 12 residues. Germline V gene lookup returns CDR1 MDHEN and CDR2 SYDVKM. The CDR3 sequence: CASSPRGTEAFF. DNA of the CDR3: TGTGCCAGCAGTCCCCGGGGGACTGAAGCTTTCTTT.

The chain combines TRBV30 with TRBJ2-7; 14 bases agree with TRBD2. After removal of 3 bases from V and 4 bases from J, the junction contained 2 bases not matched to a gene. Germline assignment: CDR1 GTSNPN and CDR2 SVGIG (reference sequence). There are 14 residues in the CDR3. As DNA, the CDR3 is TGTGCCTGGAGCCGGACTAGCGGGAGGTACGAGCAGTACTTC. This encodes CAWSRTSGRYEQYF.

The CDR3 loop is CASSGLAEYTDTQYF. The CDR3 DNA reads as TGTGCCAGCAGTGGACTAGCGGAGTACACAGATACGCAGTATTTT. V gene TRBV6-6 combines with J gene TRBJ2-3; 10 bases are shared with TRBD2. CDR1 is MNHNY and CDR2 is SVGAGI in the germline V gene (reference sequence). V lost 5 bases to trimming and J lost 2 bases; unmatched junction nucleotides: 4. The CDR3 extends over 15 amino acids.

The chain recombines TRBV9 with TRBJ2-6; perhaps TRBD1 as D (5 bases). The CDR3 is made up of 16 amino acids. The germline V gene encodes CDR1 SGDLS and CDR2 YYNGEE. Trimming cost V 1 base and J 0 bases, with 8 bases left between them. Here the CDR3 reads CASSVQGNSGANVLTF. The CDR3 nucleotides read TGTGCCAGCAGCGTACAGGGTAACTCTGGGGCCAACGTCCTGACTTTC.

The chain employs TRBV19 and TRBJ1-4; D is unresolved. The length of the CDR3 is 13 residues. Looked up from germline, CDR1 is LNHDA and CDR2 is SQIVND (reference sequence). The V end was cut by 4 bases, the J end by 8 bases, with 11 bases between. CDR3 sequence reads: CASSTESREKLFF. The CDR3, as DNA: TGTGCCAGTAGTACGGAATCCAGGGAAAAACTGTTTTTT.

The chain combines TRBV5-6 with TRBJ2-7; D not resolved. The germline V gene encodes CDR1 SGHDT and CDR2 YYEEEE. The germline V and J ends were trimmed by 0 bases and 5 bases, with 12 bases remaining between them. CDR3 length: 14 residues. CDR3 residues: CASSLEVSLDEQYF. The CDR3 nucleotides are TGTGCCAGCAGCTTGGAGGTTAGCCTGGACGAGCAGTACTTC.

The chain has TRBV30 and TRBJ1-5, with 7 positions matching TRBD1. V lost 2 bases, J lost 6 bases, and 4 bases stayed unmatched. Germline-derived CDR1 and CDR2 are GTSNPN and SVGIG (reference sequence). The CDR3 is made up of 13 amino acids. The CDR3 sequence: CAWSFRDSQPQHF. The CDR3 DNA sequence: TGTGCCTGGAGTTTCCGGGACAGTCAGCCCCAGCATTTT.